The T cell receptor (beta chain) under discussion was sequenced for a study of T-cell reconstitution after alpha-beta-depleted transplantation in children. Notes on the study in general: Several patients had high TCRbeta diversity at day 60; it came from surviving recipient T cells and thymic progenitors. Reportedly, alpha-beta T cells present about two months post-transplant originated from several hundred expanded clones of graft origin.

CDR1 and CDR2 from the germline V gene are SGHRS and YFSETQ. Deletions cut 0 bases from V and 4 bases from J, with 17 bases between. The CDR3 is 18 residues long. This clonotype was seen many times. Its antigen is not identified. Unique molecular identifiers were built into the TCRbeta library. TCRdb recomputed calls from the PCR reads with MiXCR, one row per CDR3 protein. The repertoire holds 150,000 to 250,000 distinct CDR3 sequences, roughly 6.3% seen once, with 4.5% to 5.5% in the top ten. This sample comprised PBMCs, obtained before TCRalphabeta/CD19-depleted stem cell transplant. The chain joins TRBV5-1 to TRBJ2-6, with a possible D match to TRBD1 (5 bases). The source is a girl less than two years old with combined immunodeficiency, due to receive a stem cell transplant. The CDR3 coding sequence is TGCGCCAGCAGCTTGGCCTTTTTCAGGGCAGCAGGGGCCAACGTCCTGACTTTC. This translates into CASSLAFFRAAGANVLTF.